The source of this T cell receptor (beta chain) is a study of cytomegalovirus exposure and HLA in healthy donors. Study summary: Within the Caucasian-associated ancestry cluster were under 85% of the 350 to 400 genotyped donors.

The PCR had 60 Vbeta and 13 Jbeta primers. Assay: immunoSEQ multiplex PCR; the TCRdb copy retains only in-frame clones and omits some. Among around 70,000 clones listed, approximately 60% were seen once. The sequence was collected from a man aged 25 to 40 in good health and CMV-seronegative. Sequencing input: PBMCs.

The DNA for the CDR3 is TGTGCCATCAGTGCGGGGGGCGGGGGGAATTACAATGAGCAGTTCTTC. Amino acid sequence: CAISAGGGGNYNEQFF. This chain joins TRBV10-3 and TRBJ2-1; TRBD2 matches 8 bases. V gave up 4 bases and J gave up 4 bases; unmatched junction bases: 9. Per the germline V gene, CDR1 is ENHRY and CDR2 is SYGVKD. CDR3 length: 16 amino acids.